The rows below give T cell receptor beta chains drawn from one sample of a study of blood T cell repertoires in COVID-19. The table came from immunoSEQ multiplex PCR; TCRdb's copy has only in-frame clones and leaves some out. The repertoire consists of about 60,000 clones, with about 88% occurring once and the leading ten covering 3% to 4.5%. The sample comprised peripheral blood. These receptors were taken from a man aged 65 to 79 with acute or convalescent COVID-19. Both conserved end residues are part of each CDR3. Fields, in order: J gene, clone size, V gene, CDR3 protein. Size is omitted from some rows. Given values are once, few, many or a class for expanded clones.

j_call: TRBJ2-7; clone_size: -; v_call: TRBV6-5; cdr3_aa: CASSQTGGTYEQYF
j_call: TRBJ2-5; clone_size: -; v_call: TRBV15; cdr3_aa: CATSRGGSGGTQETQYF
j_call: TRBJ2-1; clone_size: -; v_call: TRBV7-2; cdr3_aa: CASSTGGGVLNEQFF
j_call: TRBJ1-1; clone_size: -; v_call: TRBV28; cdr3_aa: CASSFRLGTEAFF
j_call: TRBJ2-2; clone_size: once; v_call: TRBV4-1; cdr3_aa: CASSRGLAGGANTGELFF
j_call: TRBJ2-4; clone_size: -; v_call: TRBV4-1; cdr3_aa: CASSEYRVEDIQYF
j_call: TRBJ1-2; clone_size: -; v_call: TRBV24-1; cdr3_aa: CATSPPNPGVTGYTF
j_call: TRBJ2-1; clone_size: -; v_call: TRBV6-2/TRBV6-3; cdr3_aa: CASSIPAGGYNEQFF
j_call: TRBJ2-1; clone_size: -; v_call: TRBV19; cdr3_aa: CASSTLSGGLNEQFF
j_call: TRBJ1-3; clone_size: -; v_call: TRBV3-1/TRBV3-2; cdr3_aa: CASSPERFTGCSGNTIYF
j_call: TRBJ1-2; clone_size: -; v_call: TRBV28; cdr3_aa: CASSLGTVNYGYTF
j_call: TRBJ2-5; clone_size: -; v_call: TRBV5-1; cdr3_aa: CASSLLRTGQETQYF
j_call: TRBJ1-2; clone_size: few; v_call: TRBV6-6; cdr3_aa: CASSSGTKQANYGYTF
j_call: TRBJ1-1; clone_size: -; v_call: TRBV28; cdr3_aa: CASSIQGANTEAFF
j_call: TRBJ2-5; clone_size: -; v_call: TRBV7-2; cdr3_aa: CASTLRYRRYQETQYF
j_call: TRBJ2-5; clone_size: -; v_call: TRBV6-6; cdr3_aa: CASSYPGTEETQYF
j_call: TRBJ2-7; clone_size: -; v_call: TRBV5-1; cdr3_aa: CASSLVSSYEQYF
j_call: TRBJ1-5; clone_size: -; v_call: TRBV5-6; cdr3_aa: CASSPDREEEQPQHF
j_call: TRBJ1-3; clone_size: -; v_call: TRBV28; cdr3_aa: CASSLDRAISGNTIYF
j_call: TRBJ2-5; clone_size: -; v_call: TRBV5-4; cdr3_aa: CASRWDSRSAQETQYF
j_call: TRBJ2-7; clone_size: once; v_call: TRBV7-2; cdr3_aa: CASSLAIRGSYEQYF
j_call: TRBJ1-5; clone_size: -; v_call: TRBV28; cdr3_aa: CASTRGGSNQPQHF
j_call: TRBJ2-3; clone_size: -; v_call: TRBV7-3; cdr3_aa: CASSRIAGAPTDTQYF
j_call: TRBJ1-1; clone_size: -; v_call: TRBV19; cdr3_aa: CASSISMSGNTEAFF
j_call: TRBJ2-7; clone_size: -; v_call: TRBV28; cdr3_aa: CASSFPPDGVPSYEQYF
j_call: TRBJ2-7; clone_size: -; v_call: TRBV18; cdr3_aa: CASSRGQGYEQYF
j_call: TRBJ2-2; clone_size: once; v_call: TRBV10-3; cdr3_aa: CAISGLAGAGELFF
j_call: TRBJ2-7; clone_size: -; v_call: TRBV4-1; cdr3_aa: CASSHVVIGQGAYEQYF
j_call: TRBJ1-2; clone_size: -; v_call: TRBV3-1/TRBV3-2; cdr3_aa: CASSQGGGHPVHF
j_call: TRBJ2-6; clone_size: once; v_call: TRBV9; cdr3_aa: CASSVEEGSGANVLTF
j_call: TRBJ2-3; clone_size: -; v_call: TRBV19; cdr3_aa: CASSAGTSGGRTDTQYF
j_call: TRBJ2-1; clone_size: -; v_call: TRBV7-8; cdr3_aa: CASSLQSLSGGAINEQFF
j_call: TRBJ1-1; clone_size: -; v_call: TRBV3-1/TRBV3-2; cdr3_aa: CASSFPGTPLTEAFF
j_call: TRBJ2-3; clone_size: -; v_call: TRBV30; cdr3_aa: CAWSVRLGTGRIDTQYF
j_call: TRBJ2-1; clone_size: -; v_call: TRBV28; cdr3_aa: CASRSSGDQDEQFF
j_call: TRBJ1-2; clone_size: few; v_call: TRBV7-9; cdr3_aa: CASSIMAGRANYGYTF
j_call: TRBJ1-5; clone_size: -; v_call: TRBV7-2; cdr3_aa: CASSLGQGFDQPQHF
j_call: TRBJ1-6; clone_size: -; v_call: TRBV19; cdr3_aa: CASNMGQSYNSPLHF
j_call: TRBJ1-1; clone_size: -; v_call: TRBV11-2; cdr3_aa: CASSFTFGTEAFF
j_call: TRBJ1-2; clone_size: -; v_call: TRBV6-1; cdr3_aa: CASSEGRWGNYGYTF
j_call: TRBJ1-2; clone_size: once; v_call: TRBV4-2; cdr3_aa: CASSQEGASYGYTF
j_call: TRBJ1-6; clone_size: -; v_call: TRBV6-5; cdr3_aa: CASSIRGGNSPLHF
j_call: TRBJ2-1; clone_size: -; v_call: TRBV7-6; cdr3_aa: CASGASGGLYNEQFF
j_call: TRBJ1-2; clone_size: -; v_call: TRBV4-1; cdr3_aa: CASSQEGVRQLYGYTF
j_call: TRBJ1-4; clone_size: -; v_call: TRBV7-9; cdr3_aa: CASSSGGPNEKLFF
j_call: TRBJ1-2; clone_size: -; v_call: TRBV7-3; cdr3_aa: CASSLATGDGYTF
j_call: TRBJ1-5; clone_size: -; v_call: TRBV18; cdr3_aa: CASSTAGGNQPQHF
j_call: TRBJ1-5; clone_size: -; v_call: TRBV6-2/TRBV6-3; cdr3_aa: CASSYRGLQPQHF
j_call: TRBJ2-2; clone_size: once; v_call: TRBV3-1/TRBV3-2; cdr3_aa: CASSQAWGGGAPYTGELFF
j_call: TRBJ1-5; clone_size: -; v_call: TRBV7-9; cdr3_aa: CASSEVGQGANQPQHF
j_call: TRBJ1-2; clone_size: -; v_call: TRBV27; cdr3_aa: CASSRRGQNYGYTF
j_call: TRBJ1-5; clone_size: -; v_call: TRBV6-5; cdr3_aa: CASRQDLNSNQPQHF
j_call: TRBJ2-5; clone_size: once; v_call: TRBV6-4; cdr3_aa: CASGGLAGVRRETQYF
j_call: TRBJ2-7; clone_size: -; v_call: TRBV6-2/TRBV6-3; cdr3_aa: CASSYRTVYEQYF
j_call: TRBJ2-2; clone_size: -; v_call: TRBV4-1; cdr3_aa: CASSQEPTSGGAGELFF